This TCR beta chain was observed in a study of sequential checkpoint blockade in melanoma. In the study overall: Maintenance nivolumab came after either treatment sequence.

V was pared by 10 bases and J by 4 bases, with 9 bases of the junction left unmatched. This CDR3 has 13 residues. The germline V gene encodes CDR1 SNHLY and CDR2 FYNNEI. Assay used: immunoSEQ multiplex PCR; TCRdb lists only in-frame clones, some missing. This sample has under 20,000 clones, with around 82% found just once. Described treatment: randomized to nivolumab then ipilimumab (arm A) or the reverse (arm B). None of the patients previously received DNA-damaging chemotherapy. This material consisted of CD8+ T cells sorted from blood (inferred from file names), taken from a patient given nivolumab and ipilimumab in sequence. This chain connects TRBV2 to TRBJ2-7; TRBD1 agrees at 8 bases. The sequence was obtained from a human donor with melanoma. The CDR3 DNA reads as TGTGCCACCCTGGACAGGGTTGCTTACGAGCAGTACTTC. Protein product: CATLDRVAYEQYF.